This T cell receptor (beta chain) was sequenced for a study of technical replicates of blood from four donors. Measured with immunoSEQ multiplex PCR; TCRdb has only the in-frame clones, and not every one. The repertoire holds about 84,000 clones, 98% seen once, with approximately 0.15% in the top ten. CDR1 and CDR2 from the germline V gene are SGHRS and YFSETQ. This CDR3 spans 15 amino acids. Trimming left V 5 bases short and J 3 bases short, with 18 bases between. This chain links TRBV5-1 with TRBJ2-7, with D perhaps matching TRBD1 (6 bases). Specimen: T cells isolated from PBMCs. The source of this sequence is a human donor in good health. The DNA of the CDR3 is TGCGCCAGCAGTTGGGGACAAGGCCCAATCTACGAGCAGTACTTC. Translation gives CASSWGQGPIYEQYF.